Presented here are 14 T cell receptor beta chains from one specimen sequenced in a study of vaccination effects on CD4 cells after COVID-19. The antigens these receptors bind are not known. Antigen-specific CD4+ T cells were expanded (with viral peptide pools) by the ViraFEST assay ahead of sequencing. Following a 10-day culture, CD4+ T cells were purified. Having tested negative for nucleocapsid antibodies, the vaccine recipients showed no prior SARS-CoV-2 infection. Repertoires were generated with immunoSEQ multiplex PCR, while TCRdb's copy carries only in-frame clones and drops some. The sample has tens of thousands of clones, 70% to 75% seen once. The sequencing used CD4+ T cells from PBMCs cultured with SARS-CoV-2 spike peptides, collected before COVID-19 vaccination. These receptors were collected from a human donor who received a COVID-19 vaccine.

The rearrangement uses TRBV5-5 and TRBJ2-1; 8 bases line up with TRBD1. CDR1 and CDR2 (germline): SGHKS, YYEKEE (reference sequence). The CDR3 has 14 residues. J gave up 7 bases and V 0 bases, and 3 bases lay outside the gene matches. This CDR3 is CASSLGTGWNEQFF. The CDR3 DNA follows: TGTGCCAGCAGCTTGGGGACAGGGTGGAATGAGCAGTTCTTC.

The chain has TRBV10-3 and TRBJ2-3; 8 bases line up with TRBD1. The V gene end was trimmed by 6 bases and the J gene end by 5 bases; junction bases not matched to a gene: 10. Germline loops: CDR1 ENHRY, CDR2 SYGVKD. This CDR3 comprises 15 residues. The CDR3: CAISLGTGVLDTQYF. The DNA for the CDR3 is TGTGCCATCAGCCTAGGGACAGGAGTTTTAGATACGCAGTATTTT.

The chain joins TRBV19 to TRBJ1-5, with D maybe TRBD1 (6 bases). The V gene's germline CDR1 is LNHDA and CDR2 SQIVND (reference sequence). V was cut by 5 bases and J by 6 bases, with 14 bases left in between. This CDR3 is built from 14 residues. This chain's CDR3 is CASSFQGNGQPQHF. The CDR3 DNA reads TGTGCCAGTAGTTTTCAGGGGAACGGTCAGCCCCAGCATTTT.

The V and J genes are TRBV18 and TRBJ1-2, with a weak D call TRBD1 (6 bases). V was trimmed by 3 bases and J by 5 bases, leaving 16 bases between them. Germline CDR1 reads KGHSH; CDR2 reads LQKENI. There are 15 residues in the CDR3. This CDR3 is CASSPRWGAGYGYTF. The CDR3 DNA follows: TGTGCCAGCTCACCGCGGTGGGGGGCAGGGTATGGCTACACCTTC.

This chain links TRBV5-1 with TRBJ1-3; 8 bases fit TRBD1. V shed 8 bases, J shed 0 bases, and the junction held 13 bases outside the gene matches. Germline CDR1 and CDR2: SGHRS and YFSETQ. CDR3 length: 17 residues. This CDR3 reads CASKASLQGDSGNTIYF. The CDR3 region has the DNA TGCGCCAGTAAGGCAAGCCTACAGGGGGACTCTGGAAACACCATATATTTT.

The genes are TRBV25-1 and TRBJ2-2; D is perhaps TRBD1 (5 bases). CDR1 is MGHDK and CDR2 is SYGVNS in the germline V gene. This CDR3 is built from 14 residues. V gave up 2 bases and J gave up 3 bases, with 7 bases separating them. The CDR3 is CASSEPRDTGELFF. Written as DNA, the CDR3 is TGTGCCAGCAGTGAACCCAGGGACACCGGGGAGCTGTTTTTT.

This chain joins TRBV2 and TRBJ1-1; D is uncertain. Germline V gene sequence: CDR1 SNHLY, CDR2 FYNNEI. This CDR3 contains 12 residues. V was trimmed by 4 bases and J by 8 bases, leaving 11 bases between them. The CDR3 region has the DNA TGTGCCAGCAGTGCTCAGGCGTCAGAAGCTTTCTTT. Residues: CASSAQASEAFF.

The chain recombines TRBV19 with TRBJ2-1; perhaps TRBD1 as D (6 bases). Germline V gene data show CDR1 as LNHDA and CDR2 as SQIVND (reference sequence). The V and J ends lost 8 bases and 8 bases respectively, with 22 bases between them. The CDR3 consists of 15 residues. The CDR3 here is CASGPTDSLMYEQFF. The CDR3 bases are TGTGCCAGTGGACCAACGGACAGTCTGATGTATGAGCAGTTCTTC.

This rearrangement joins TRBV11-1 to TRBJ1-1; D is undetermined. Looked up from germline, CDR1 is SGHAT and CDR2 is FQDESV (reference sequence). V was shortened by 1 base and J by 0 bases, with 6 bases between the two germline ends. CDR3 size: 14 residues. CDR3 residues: CASSLGALNTEAFF. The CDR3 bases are TGTGCCAGCAGCTTAGGAGCCTTGAACACTGAAGCTTTCTTT. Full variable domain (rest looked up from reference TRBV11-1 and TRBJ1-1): EAEVAQSPRYKITEKSQAVAFWCDPISGHATLYWYRQILGQGPELLVQFQDESVVDDSQLPKDRFSAERLKGVDSTLKIQPAELGDSAMYLCASSLGALNTEAFFGQGTRLTVV.

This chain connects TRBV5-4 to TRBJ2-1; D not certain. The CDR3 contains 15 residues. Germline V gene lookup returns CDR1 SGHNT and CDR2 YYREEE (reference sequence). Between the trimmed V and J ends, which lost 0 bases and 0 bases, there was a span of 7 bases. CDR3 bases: TGTGCCAGCAGCTTGGAGGGCGGCTCCTACAATGAGCAGTTCTTC. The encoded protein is CASSLEGGSYNEQFF.

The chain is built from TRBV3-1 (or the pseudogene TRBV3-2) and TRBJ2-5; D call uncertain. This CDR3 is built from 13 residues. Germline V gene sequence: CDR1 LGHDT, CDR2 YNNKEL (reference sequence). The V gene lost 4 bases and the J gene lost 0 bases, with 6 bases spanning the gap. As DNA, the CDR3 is TGTGCCAGCAGCCGAGCAGACCAAGAGACCCAGTACTTC. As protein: CASSRADQETQYF.

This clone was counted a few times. The CDR3 spells CASSYSRPLNTEAFF. For the CDR3, the DNA is TGTGCCAGCAGTTACTCAAGACCGCTGAACACTGAAGCTTTCTTT. The chain carries TRBV6-5 and TRBJ1-1, with unresolved D. V was shortened by 0 bases and J by 0 bases, with 8 bases between the two germline ends. This CDR3 contains 15 residues. In germline, CDR1 is MNHEY, CDR2 SVGAGI.

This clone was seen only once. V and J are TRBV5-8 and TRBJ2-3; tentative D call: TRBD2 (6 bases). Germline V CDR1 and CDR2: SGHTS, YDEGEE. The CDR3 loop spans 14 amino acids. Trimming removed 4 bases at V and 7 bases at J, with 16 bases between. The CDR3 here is CASSRQPGLYTQYF. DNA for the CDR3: TGTGCCAGCAGCCGCCAACCGGGACTTTATACGCAGTATTTT.

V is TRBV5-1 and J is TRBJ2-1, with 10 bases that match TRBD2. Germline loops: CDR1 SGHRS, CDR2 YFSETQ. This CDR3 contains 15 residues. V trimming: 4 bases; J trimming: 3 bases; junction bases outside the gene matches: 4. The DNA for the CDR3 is TGCGCCAGCAGCCCTAGCGGGAGCGACTACAATGAGCAGTTCTTC. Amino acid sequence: CASSPSGSDYNEQFF.